These T cell receptor beta chains were read from a single sample in a study of blood T cell repertoires in COVID-19. Data came from immunoSEQ multiplex PCR; TCRdb stores just in-frame clones and leaves some out. The sample lists approximately 500,000 clones; roughly 89% were seen once. Source material: peripheral blood. Receptors were obtained from a woman aged 45-59 years with COVID-19, enrolled during active disease. Each CDR3 is given with its conserved first and last residue. Clone size, where shown, is once, few, many, or a class for clones that have expanded.

j_gene	abundance	v_gene	CDR3aa
TRBJ1-2	-	TRBV24-1	CATSGNSNYGYTF
TRBJ2-3	-	TRBV9	CASNQGLTTDTQYF
TRBJ2-1	once	TRBV7-3	CASSTGQGALYGESYNEQFF
TRBJ1-6	-	TRBV7-3	CASSLSGTGVNSPLHF
TRBJ2-7	-	TRBV5-1	CASSPDSRNSYEQYF
TRBJ2-2	-	TRBV6-5	CASSYSWRHTGELFF
TRBJ1-1	-	TRBV5-1	CASSYRDTFLNTEAFF
TRBJ1-2	-	TRBV13	CASSSGTANYGYTF
TRBJ2-4	-	TRBV19	CASSMIQGGKAKNIQYF
TRBJ2-7	-	TRBV12-3/TRBV12-4	CASRRQGVREQYF
TRBJ1-5	-	TRBV5-8	CASSLMTGAVLSQPQHF
TRBJ1-2	-	TRBV12-3/TRBV12-4	CASSLAQPDGYTF
TRBJ1-5	-	TRBV11-2	CASSFSSNQPQHF
TRBJ1-1	-	TRBV15	CATSREGSTEAFF
TRBJ1-1	-	TRBV9	CASSSPPGQTAFF
TRBJ2-1	few	TRBV9	CASSPRESYLASQFF
TRBJ2-5	once	TRBV10-3	CAITEGGDETQYF
TRBJ2-2	-	TRBV11-2	CASSPSRDTGELFF